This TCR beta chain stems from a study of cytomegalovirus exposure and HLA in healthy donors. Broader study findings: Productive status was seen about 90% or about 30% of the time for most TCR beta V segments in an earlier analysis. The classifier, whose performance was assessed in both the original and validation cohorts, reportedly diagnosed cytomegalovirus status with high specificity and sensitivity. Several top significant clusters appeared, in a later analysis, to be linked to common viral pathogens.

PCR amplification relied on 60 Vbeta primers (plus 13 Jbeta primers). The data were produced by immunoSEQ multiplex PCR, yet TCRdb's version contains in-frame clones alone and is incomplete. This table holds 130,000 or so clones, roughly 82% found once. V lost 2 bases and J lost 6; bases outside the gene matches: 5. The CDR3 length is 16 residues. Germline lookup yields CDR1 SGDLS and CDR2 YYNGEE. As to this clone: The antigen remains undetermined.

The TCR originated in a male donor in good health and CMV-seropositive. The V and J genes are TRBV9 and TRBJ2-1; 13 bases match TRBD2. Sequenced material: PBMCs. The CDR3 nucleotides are TGTGCCAGCAGCGTTAGCGGGACTAGCGGGGTCAATGAGCAGTTCTTC. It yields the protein CASSVSGTSGVNEQFF.